The 2 T cell receptor beta chains listed next were all sequenced from one sample in a study of control samples from healthy donors and cancer patients. The protocol was immunoSEQ multiplex PCR, while the TCRdb copy is restricted to in-frame clones and leaves out a portion. The sample consists of roughly 120,000 clones, less than 95% of them appearing once. Sequenced input: blood. The receptor set was obtained from a man younger than 40 in good health.

The chain couples TRBV6-6 to TRBJ2-5; unclear D gene. The germline gives CDR1 MNHNY, CDR2 SVGAGI (reference sequence). With 4 bases removed from V and 4 bases from J, the gap between germline ends came to 10 bases. The CDR3 has 13 residues. This CDR3 is CASSFKVGETQYF. CDR3 coding DNA: TGTGCCAGCAGTTTCAAGGTGGGAGAGACCCAGTACTTC.

V and J are TRBV3-1 (or the pseudogene TRBV3-2) and TRBJ2-1; D ambiguous. CDR1 is LGHDT and CDR2 is YNNKEL in the germline V gene (reference sequence). The V end was cut by 1 base, the J end by 6 bases, with 4 bases between. There are 12 residues in the CDR3. The CDR3 spells CASSQVVNEQFF. CDR3 bases: TGTGCCAGCAGCCAAGTAGTCAATGAGCAGTTCTTC.